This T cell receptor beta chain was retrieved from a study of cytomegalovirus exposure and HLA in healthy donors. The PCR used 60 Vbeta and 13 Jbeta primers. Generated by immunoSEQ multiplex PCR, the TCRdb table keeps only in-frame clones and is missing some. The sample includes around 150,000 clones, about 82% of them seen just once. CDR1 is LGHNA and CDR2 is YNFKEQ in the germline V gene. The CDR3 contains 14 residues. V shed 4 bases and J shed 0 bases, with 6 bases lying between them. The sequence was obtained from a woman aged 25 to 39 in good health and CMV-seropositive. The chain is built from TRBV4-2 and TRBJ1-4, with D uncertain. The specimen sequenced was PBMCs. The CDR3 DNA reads TGTGCCAGCAGCCCGGGTGCAACTAATGAAAAACTGTTTTTT. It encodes CASSPGATNEKLFF.